This note documents a single T cell receptor (beta chain) sequence. This sample stems from a study of blood T cell repertoires in COVID-19. Background on the study: PBMCs, B-cell-depleted T cells, or T cells were the source of the cDNA or gDNA that made up the material.

Only in-frame clones appear in the TCRdb table, and some are missing; sequencing was by immunoSEQ multiplex PCR. The table records a few hundred thousand clones, roughly 85% of them present only once. V shed 3 bases, J shed 4 bases, and the junction held 5 bases outside the gene matches. CDR3 length: 15 amino acids. CDR1 LNHNV and CDR2 YYDKDF come from the germline V gene (reference sequence). The chain couples TRBV15 to TRBJ2-1; 8 bases map to TRBD2. The sequencing input was peripheral blood. The receptor was derived from a man over 45 with active or convalescent COVID-19. The CDR3 here is CATSRSGSWYNEQFF. CDR3 nucleotide sequence: TGTGCCACCAGCAGGAGCGGGAGTTGGTACAATGAGCAGTTCTTC.